A selection of T cell receptor beta chains follows, all from one sample in a study of blood T cells in healthy people across ages. A single record per CDR3 protein comes from TCRdb applying MiXCR to the 5' RACE reads. The sample carries fewer than 2,000,000 distinct CDR3 sequences, about 39% recorded once. Source material: blood. The receptors were gathered from a human donor in good health. The CDR3 runs from the conserved cysteine through the conserved F or W. The order of the fields is V gene, CDR3 length, CDR3 protein.

>TRBV29-1|12
CSVEGRDSGYTF
>TRBV25-1|16
CASSGSSRTRKPEAFF
>TRBV12-3/TRBV12-4|16
CASGNQALLSSYEQYF
>TRBV4-1|15
CASSQVEQGYNEQFF
>TRBV20-1|19
CSARDFLAGDPKKYNEQFF
>TRBV24-1|15
CATSDLSLTSNEQFF
>TRBV30|12
CAWSPGGTEAFF
>TRBV7-9|13
CALYGASTDTQYF
>TRBV9|14
CASSPSLGTDTQYF
>TRBV6-5|14
CASSTRRQGFEQFF
>TRBV20-1|12
CSASSRRETQYF
>TRBV9|16
CASSSGRVSGANVLTF
>TRBV14|14
CASSHWGRGYEQFF
>TRBV4-1|12
CASSRREDTQYF
>TRBV29-1|13
CSVENTGSYGYTF
>TRBV7-2|13
CASRVVGNNEQFF
>TRBV29-1|12
CSVEGANTEAFF
>TRBV28|16
CASSLPLTINPPGYTF
>TRBV7-2|13
CASSAQGRAEAFF
>TRBV7-2|12
CASRGFAAEQYF
>TRBV20-1|12
CSARLSTGELFF
>TRBV20-1|15
CSARVISGGHNEQFF
>TRBV20-1|16
CSASSPRAGGEETQYF
>TRBV28|18
CASTLRLAGGPSTDTQYF
>TRBV29-1|11
CSVIGIGGYTF
>TRBV5-1|15
CASSLPGEYNYGYTF
>TRBV5-1|15
CASSLGDSLRETQYF
>TRBV2|13
CASRRDSNQPQHF
>TRBV20-1|13
CSAADRVNYGYTF
>TRBV4-3|13
CASSSHRATEAFF
>TRBV28|13
CASSRRNMDEQFF
>TRBV12-3/TRBV12-4|15
CASVGYGTSGDEQFF
>TRBV6-5|15
CASSYGAGDQETQYF
>TRBV7-2|14
CASRSDWRNTEAFF
>TRBV15|15
CATSREDYRGGGYTF
>TRBV5-5|14
CASSPGGTSYEQYF
>TRBV3-1|13
CASSSRARVRQFF
>TRBV29-1|14
CSVEGLAGDNEQFF
>TRBV11-3|14
CASSPDRYWETQYF
>TRBV15|16
CATSRTGGTPNTEAFF
>TRBV5-1|15
CASRLDLRPTDTQYF
>TRBV10-3|13
CAITAEQWGGYTF
>TRBV11-1|16
CASSFVGHSTNEKLFF
>TRBV29-1|14
CSVSPPGSIYEQYF
>TRBV20-1|14
CSASGRGFNEKLFF
>TRBV4-3|16
CASSQDSPGAYNEQFF
>TRBV30|15
CAWSLDLVAGEKLFF
>TRBV11-2|15
CASSGLQGLQEAQYF